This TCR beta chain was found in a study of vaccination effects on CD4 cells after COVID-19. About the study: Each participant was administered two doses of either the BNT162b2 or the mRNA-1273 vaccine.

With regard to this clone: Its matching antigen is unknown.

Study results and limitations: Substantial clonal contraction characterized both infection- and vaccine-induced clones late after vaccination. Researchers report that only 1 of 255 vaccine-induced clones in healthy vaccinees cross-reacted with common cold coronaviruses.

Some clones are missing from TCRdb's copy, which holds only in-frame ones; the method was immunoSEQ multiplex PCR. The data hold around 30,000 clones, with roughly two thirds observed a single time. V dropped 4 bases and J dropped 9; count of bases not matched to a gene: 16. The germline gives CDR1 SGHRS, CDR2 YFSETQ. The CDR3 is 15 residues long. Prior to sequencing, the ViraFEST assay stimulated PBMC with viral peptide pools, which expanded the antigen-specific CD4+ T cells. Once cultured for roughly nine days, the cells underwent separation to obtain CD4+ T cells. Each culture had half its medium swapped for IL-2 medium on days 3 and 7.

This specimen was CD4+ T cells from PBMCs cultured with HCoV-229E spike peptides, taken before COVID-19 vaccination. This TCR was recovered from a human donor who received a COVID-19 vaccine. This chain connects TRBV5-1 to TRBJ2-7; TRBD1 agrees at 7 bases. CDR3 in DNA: TGCGCCAGCAGCCCGAGACAGGGTGAAACGAAGTGGCAGTACTTC. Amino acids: CASSPRQGETKWQYF.